What follows are 26 T cell receptor beta chains derived from one specimen sequenced in a study of T cell repertoires in cytomegalovirus infection. TCRdb independently ran MiXCR on the reads; one entry per CDR3 protein. The sample includes 400,000 to 550,000 distinct CDR3 sequences, roughly 10% seen only once; the top ten take roughly a tenth. Sequencing input: PBMCs. The origin of the receptors is a human donor in good health (CMV status not recorded). Some clones in this sample may be carry-over from other donors' samples.

This clonotype has ten or more counts. The rearrangement joins TRBV12-3 or TRBV12-4 to TRBJ2-3, with 7 positions matching TRBD1. The ends lost 7 bases at V and 2 bases at J; junction bases unmatched: 6. The CDR3 is 14 residues long. The CDR3 here is CASTRGQPTDTQYF. Written as DNA, the CDR3 is TGTGCCAGCACCCGGGGACAGCCCACAGATACGCAGTATTTT.

This clonotype was counted at least ten times. The CDR3 region is CASSLAARDRTGYTF. The CDR3 bases are TGTGCCAGCAGTTTAGCGGCCAGGGACAGGACTGGCTACACCTTC. The chain carries TRBV12-3 or TRBV12-4 and TRBJ1-2, with TRBD1 matching 8 bases. Trimming cost V 0 bases and J 7 bases; bases outside gene matches: 7. This CDR3 contains 15 residues.

V and J are TRBV27 and TRBJ1-3; the D is unclear. V shed 5 bases and J shed 0 bases, with 11 bases lying between them. The germline CDR1 and CDR2 sequences are MNHEY and SMNVEV (reference sequence). The CDR3 is 15 amino acids. This CDR3 reads CASSRTTSSGNTIYF. CDR3 DNA: TGTGCCAGCAGTCGCACGACCTCCTCTGGAAACACCATATATTTT.

This clonotype was recorded once. The rearrangement uses TRBV4-2 and TRBJ1-1; D is ambiguous. The V gene lost 1 base and the J gene lost 6 bases, with 6 bases spanning the gap. Germline lookup yields CDR1 LGHNA and CDR2 YNFKEQ. This CDR3 region has 12 residues. CDR3 loop: CASSQGQPEAFF. CDR3 bases: TGTGCCAGCAGCCAAGGACAACCTGAAGCTTTCTTT.

The V and J genes are TRBV19 and TRBJ1-1; 7 bases map to TRBD1. The junction had 10 bases not matched to a gene; V was cut back by 7 bases and J by 5 bases. This CDR3 has 14 residues. Germline lookup yields CDR1 LNHDA and CDR2 SQIVND (reference sequence). In nucleotides, the CDR3 is TGTGCCAGTACCGCGGAGGACAGGAGGACTGAAGCTTTCTTT. Protein sequence: CASTAEDRRTEAFF.

The rearrangement links TRBV5-1 to TRBJ2-7, with D possibly TRBD1 on 5 matching bases. V was pared by 4 bases and J by 1 base, with 9 bases between. The CDR3 sequence is 13 residues long. Germline loops: CDR1 SGHRS, CDR2 YFSETQ. CDR3 DNA: TGCGCCAGCAGCATCAGGGTTTCCTACGAGCAGTACTTC. This translates into CASSIRVSYEQYF.

This clonotype has at least ten counts. V gene TRBV27 combines with J gene TRBJ1-4; tentatively, D is TRBD1 (5 bases). The CDR3 is made up of 14 amino acids. Trimming left V 6 bases short and J 6 bases short, with 14 bases between. Per the germline V gene, CDR1 is MNHEY and CDR2 is SMNVEV (reference sequence). In nucleotides, the CDR3 is TGTGCCAGCAGCCGACAGTGGAAAGATGAAAAACTGTTTTTT. Residues: CASSRQWKDEKLFF.

The chain is built from TRBV15 and TRBJ2-1; a possible D gene is TRBD1 (6 bases). Trimming stripped 0 bases from V and 2 bases from J, with 11 bases between. Per the germline V gene, CDR1 is LNHNV and CDR2 is YYDKDF (reference sequence). CDR3 length: 16 residues. CDR3 in DNA: TGTGCCACCAGCAGAGAGCAGGGGCTTGCCTACAATGAGCAGTTCTTC. Translation: CATSREQGLAYNEQFF.

This clonotype was seen at least ten times. CDR3 in DNA: TGTGCCAGCAGTCAGAACAGGGGCGGCTATGGCTACACCTTC. Translating it yields CASSQNRGGYGYTF. The chain has TRBV12-3 or TRBV12-4 and TRBJ1-2; 7 nucleotides align to TRBD1. The CDR3 is made up of 14 amino acids. After removal of 5 bases from V and 4 bases from J, the junction contained 7 bases not matched to a gene.

The chain has TRBV7-9 and TRBJ2-1, with TRBD1 as a possible D gene (6 bases). V gave up 5 bases and J gave up 0 bases, with 26 bases separating them. The CDR3 consists of 20 residues. Germline CDR1 reads SEHNR; CDR2 reads FQNEAQ (reference sequence). CDR3 amino acids: CASSPRQGTSYSSSYNEQFF. CDR3 nucleotide sequence: TGTGCCAGCAGCCCCCGGCAGGGGACATCTTATTCTTCCTCCTACAATGAGCAGTTCTTC.

In this sample, this clonotype turned up many times. This sequence joins TRBV5-1 and TRBJ2-7; 12 bases align to TRBD2. The CDR3 runs to 15 residues. V dropped 2 bases and J dropped 3; count of bases not matched to a gene: 3. Looked up from germline, CDR1 is SGHRS and CDR2 is YFSETQ. This CDR3 reads CASSFGLAGLYEQYF. The DNA of the CDR3 is TGCGCCAGCAGCTTTGGACTAGCGGGACTCTACGAGCAGTACTTC. Full variable domain (missing parts from reference TRBV5-1 and TRBJ2-7): KAGVTQTPRYLIKTRGQQVTLSCSPISGHRSVSWYQQTPGQGLQFLFEYFSETQRNKGNFPGRFSGRQFSNSRSEMNVSTLELGDSALYLCASSFGLAGLYEQYFGPGTRLTVT.

This clonotype has at least ten counts. The chain links TRBV11-2 to TRBJ1-1; TRBD1 is a possible D gene (5 bases). Trimming took 4 bases from V and 5 from J, leaving 20 bases between them. This CDR3 comprises 16 residues. Per germline, CDR1 SGHAT and CDR2 FQNNGV. As DNA, the CDR3 is TGTGCCAGCAGCTCCATATCGGGTCCGAGGGGAACTGAAGCTTTCTTT. It is translated as CASSSISGPRGTEAFF.

The chain links TRBV10-3 to TRBJ2-7, with a possible D match to TRBD2 (6 bases). Trimming took 3 bases from V and 6 from J, leaving 15 bases between them. The CDR3 contains 14 residues. The V gene's germline CDR1 is ENHRY and CDR2 SYGVKD. CDR3 sequence (DNA): TGTGCCATCAGTGAATGGCTAGCGTGGGGCGAGCAGTACTTC. This codes for CAISEWLAWGEQYF.

This clonotype appeared many times. This chain joins TRBV23-1 and TRBJ2-7, with 12 bases that match TRBD1. TRBV23-1 is placed among ORFs of uncertain function. V trimming: 4 bases; J trimming: 7 bases; junction bases outside the gene matches: 8. This CDR3 is built from 15 residues. CDR3: CASSPTRDRGREQYF. In nucleotides, the CDR3 is TGCGCCAGCAGTCCCACACGGGACAGGGGGCGGGAGCAGTACTTC.

The rearrangement uses TRBV13 and TRBJ2-2; no firm D call. The CDR3 is 18 amino acids. Trimming stripped 10 bases from V and 1 base from J, with 25 bases between. The V gene's germline CDR1 is PRHDT and CDR2 FYEKMQ (reference sequence). DNA for the CDR3: TGTGCCACAGCAGCTCCAACGGAGCGAGGAATGAACACCGGGGAGCTGTTTTTT. Translated: CATAAPTERGMNTGELFF.

This clonotype was counted ten times or more. This chain connects TRBV29-1 to TRBJ2-1; D is unclear. This CDR3 has 11 residues. V was clipped by 1 base and J by 4 bases, with 2 bases between them. Germline loops: CDR1 SQVTM, CDR2 ANQGSEA. This CDR3 is CSVEGYNEQFF. DNA of the CDR3: TGCAGCGTTGAAGGGTACAATGAGCAGTTCTTC.

This clonotype was seen repeatedly, ten times or more. The rearrangement links TRBV7-8 to TRBJ2-1; 9 bases fit TRBD2. Trimming at V came to 5 bases and at J to 7 bases, leaving 18 bases not matched to a gene. Germline V gene lookup returns CDR1 SGHVS and CDR2 FQNEAQ. The CDR3 sequence is 18 residues long. The CDR3 DNA reads TGTGCCAGCAGCCTTCTCAATAAGCGGGGGGCCGGGCAGAATGAGCAGTTCTTC. It specifies CASSLLNKRGAGQNEQFF.

The chain has TRBV30 and TRBJ2-7; TRBD2 is a possible D gene (6 bases). Trimming pared 2 bases from V and 3 bases from J, leaving 11 bases between. Germline CDR1 reads GTSNPN; CDR2 reads SVGIG (reference sequence). The length of the CDR3 is 13 residues. CDR3 sequence reads: CAWSLYGSYEQYF. CDR3 in DNA: TGTGCCTGGAGTCTCTACGGGAGCTACGAGCAGTACTTC.

This clonotype has only a few counts. The chain combines TRBV3-1 with TRBJ1-6; D is unresolved. CDR1 is LGHDT and CDR2 is YNNKEL in the germline V gene (reference sequence). The CDR3 totals 15 residues. V gave up 3 bases and J gave up 8 bases, with 14 bases separating them. The DNA of the CDR3 is TGTGCCAGCAGCCAGTACGGACGGGAGGATTCACCCCTCCACTTT. It specifies CASSQYGREDSPLHF.

Comments on this clonotype: A clone one base away is much larger, so this may be a read error. The CDR3 does not close with the conserved phenylalanine or tryptophan, likely indicating a read error. V gene TRBV2 combines with J gene TRBJ1-1, with 8 bases identical to TRBD1. CDR1 is SNHLY and CDR2 is FYNNEI in the germline V gene. The ends lost 4 bases at V and 4 bases at J; junction bases unmatched: 8. CDR3 length: 15 residues. The DNA for the CDR3 is TGTGCCAGCAGTGTACAGGGGGGCGGTGGCACTGAAGCTTTCCTT. Its translation is CASSVQGGGGTEAFL.

This clonotype was seen many times. The chain recombines TRBV5-1 with TRBJ2-5; D is possibly TRBD1 (6 bases). The CDR3 runs to 14 residues. Trimming removed 3 bases from V and 5 bases from J, with 14 bases in between. The germline V gene encodes CDR1 SGHRS and CDR2 YFSETQ. This chain's CDR3 is CASSWGTPGETQYF. Written as DNA, the CDR3 is TGCGCCAGCAGCTGGGGGACACCCGGGGAGACCCAGTACTTC.

This clonotype was counted at least ten times. The rearrangement joins TRBV7-6 to TRBJ2-7; tentative D call: TRBD2 (7 bases). V lost 1 base to trimming and J lost 7 bases, with 14 bases between them. CDR3 length equals 14 residues. Germline V gene lookup returns CDR1 SGHVS and CDR2 FNYEAQ. CDR3 in amino acids: CASSLGRGAGEQYF. The CDR3 nucleotides read TGTGCCAGCAGCTTAGGACGGGGGGCAGGGGAGCAGTACTTC.

This chain joins TRBV2 and TRBJ1-6; perhaps TRBD1 as D (5 bases). Germline V gives CDR1 SNHLY, CDR2 FYNNEI. V shed 4 bases and J shed 7 bases, with 8 bases lying between them. CDR3 length: 13 residues. The DNA for the CDR3 is TGTGCCAGCAGTGGACAGAAAAATTCACCCCTCCACTTT. This codes for CASSGQKNSPLHF.

This clonotype was recorded at least ten times. The chain has TRBV7-2 and TRBJ2-1, with 9 bases aligning to TRBD2. Losses at the gene ends were 5 bases for V and 3 bases for J; bases not matched to a gene: 2. Looked up from germline, CDR1 is SGHTA and CDR2 is FQGNSA. The CDR3 is made up of 14 amino acids. The CDR3 region has the DNA TGTGCCAGCAGCCGCGGGGGGGGCTACAATGAGCAGTTCTTC. Its translation: CASSRGGGYNEQFF. Filled out from reference TRBV7-2 and TRBJ2-1, the complete variable domain reads GAGVSQSPSNKVTEKGKDVELRCDPISGHTALYWYRQSLGQGLEFLIYFQGNSAPDKSGLPSDRFSAERTGGSVSTLTIQRTQQEDSAVYLCASSRGGGYNEQFFGPGTRLTVL.

The chain has TRBV14 and TRBJ2-6; 10 nucleotides agree with TRBD1. This CDR3 comprises 17 residues. The germline V gene has CDR1 SGHDN and CDR2 FVKESK. V lost 4 bases and J lost 2; bases outside the gene matches: 5. Here the CDR3 DNA reads TGTGCCAGCAGCCGGGGACAGGGGAGGACTGGGGCCAACGTCCTGACTTTC. The encoded protein is CASSRGQGRTGANVLTF.

This clonotype appeared many times. This rearrangement joins TRBV5-1 to TRBJ1-5, with D unresolved. The V gene lost 1 base and the J gene lost 1 base, with 3 bases spanning the gap. Germline assignment: CDR1 SGHRS and CDR2 YFSETQ. The CDR3 is 13 residues long. The CDR3 loop is CASSLLSNQPQHF. In DNA, the CDR3 is TGCGCCAGCAGCTTGTTGAGCAATCAGCCCCAGCATTTT.